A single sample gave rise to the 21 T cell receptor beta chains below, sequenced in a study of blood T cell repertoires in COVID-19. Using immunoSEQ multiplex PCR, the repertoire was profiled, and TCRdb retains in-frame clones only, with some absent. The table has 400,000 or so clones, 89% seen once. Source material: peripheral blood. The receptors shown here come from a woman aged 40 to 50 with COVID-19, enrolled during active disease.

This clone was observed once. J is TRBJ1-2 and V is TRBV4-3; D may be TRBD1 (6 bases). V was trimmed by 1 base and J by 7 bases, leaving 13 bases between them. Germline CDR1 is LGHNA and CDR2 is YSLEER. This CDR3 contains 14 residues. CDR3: CASSQGTGKGGYTF. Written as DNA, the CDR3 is TGCGCCAGCAGCCAAGGCACAGGGAAGGGTGGCTACACCTTC.

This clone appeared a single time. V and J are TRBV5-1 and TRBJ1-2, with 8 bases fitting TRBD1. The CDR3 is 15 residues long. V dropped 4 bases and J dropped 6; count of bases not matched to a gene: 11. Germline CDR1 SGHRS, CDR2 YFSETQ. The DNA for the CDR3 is TGCGCCAGCAGCATCGATGGACAGGGAATAAATGGCTACACCTTC. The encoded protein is CASSIDGQGINGYTF.

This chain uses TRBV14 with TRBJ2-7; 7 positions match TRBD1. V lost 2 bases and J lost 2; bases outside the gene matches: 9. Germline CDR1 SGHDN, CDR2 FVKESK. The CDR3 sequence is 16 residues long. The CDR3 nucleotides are TGTGCCAGCAGCCAACGACAGGGAAGTGGCACCTACGAGCAGTACTTC. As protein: CASSQRQGSGTYEQYF.

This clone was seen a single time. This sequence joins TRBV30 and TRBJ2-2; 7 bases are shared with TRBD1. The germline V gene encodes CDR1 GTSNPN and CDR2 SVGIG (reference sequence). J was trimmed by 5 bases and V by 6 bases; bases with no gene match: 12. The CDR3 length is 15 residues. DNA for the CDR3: TGTGCCTGTCCTCCTCCCGACAGGGAAACCGGGGAGCTGTTTTTT. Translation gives CACPPPDRETGELFF. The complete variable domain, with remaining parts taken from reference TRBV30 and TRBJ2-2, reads SQTIHQWPATLVQPVGSPLSLECTVEGTSNPNLYWYRQAAGRGLQLLFYSVGIGQISSEVPQNLSASRPQDRQFILSSKKLLLSDSGFYLCACPPPDRETGELFFGEGSRLTVL.

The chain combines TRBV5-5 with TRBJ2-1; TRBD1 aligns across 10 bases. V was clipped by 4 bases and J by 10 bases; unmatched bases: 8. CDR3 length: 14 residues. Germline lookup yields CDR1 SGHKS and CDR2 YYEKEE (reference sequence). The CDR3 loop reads CASSVTGTGVEQFF. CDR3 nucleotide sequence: TGTGCCAGCAGCGTGACCGGGACAGGGGTCGAGCAGTTCTTC.

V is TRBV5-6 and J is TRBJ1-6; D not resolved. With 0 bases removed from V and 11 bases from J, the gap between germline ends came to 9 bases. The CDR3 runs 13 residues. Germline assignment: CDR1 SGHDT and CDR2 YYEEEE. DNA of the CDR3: TGTGCCAGCAGCTTGGTCGTTCCTGCACCCCTCCACTTT. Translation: CASSLVVPAPLHF.

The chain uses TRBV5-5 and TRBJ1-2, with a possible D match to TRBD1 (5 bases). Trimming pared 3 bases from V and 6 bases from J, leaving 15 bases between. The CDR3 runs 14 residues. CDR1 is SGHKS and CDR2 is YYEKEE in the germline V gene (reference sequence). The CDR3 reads CASSYTGGGHGYTF. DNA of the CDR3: TGTGCCAGCAGCTACACGGGGGGTGGCCATGGCTACACCTTC.

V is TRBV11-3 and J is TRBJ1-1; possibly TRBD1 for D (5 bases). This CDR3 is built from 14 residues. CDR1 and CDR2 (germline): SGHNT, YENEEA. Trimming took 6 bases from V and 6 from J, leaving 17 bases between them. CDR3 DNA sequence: TGTGCCAGCAGGTCTTCGGCAGGGATGGCTGAAGCTTTCTTT. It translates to CASRSSAGMAEAFF.

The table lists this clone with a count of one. For the CDR3, the DNA is TGTGCCAGCAGTGGGGACCGGGGGAATGGCTACACCTTC. Residues: CASSGDRGNGYTF. The chain uses TRBV6-2 or TRBV6-3 and TRBJ1-2, with D maybe TRBD1 (5 bases). Trimming stripped 5 bases from V and 6 bases from J, with 13 bases between. This CDR3 region has 13 residues. CDR1 is MNHEY and CDR2 is SVGEGT in the germline V gene.

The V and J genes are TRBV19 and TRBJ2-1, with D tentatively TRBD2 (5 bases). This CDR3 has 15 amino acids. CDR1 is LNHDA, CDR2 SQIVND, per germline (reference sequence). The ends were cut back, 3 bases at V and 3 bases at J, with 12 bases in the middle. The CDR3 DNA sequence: TGTGCCAGTAGTATTGACGGGGAGCTCTACAATGAGCAGTTCTTC. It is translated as CASSIDGELYNEQFF.

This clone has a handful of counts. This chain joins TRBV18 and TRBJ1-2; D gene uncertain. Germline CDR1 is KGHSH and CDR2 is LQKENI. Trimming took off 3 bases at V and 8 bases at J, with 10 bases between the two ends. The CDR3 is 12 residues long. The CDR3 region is CASSPGGLGYTF. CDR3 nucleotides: TGTGCCAGCTCACCCGGAGGCCTAGGCTACACCTTC.

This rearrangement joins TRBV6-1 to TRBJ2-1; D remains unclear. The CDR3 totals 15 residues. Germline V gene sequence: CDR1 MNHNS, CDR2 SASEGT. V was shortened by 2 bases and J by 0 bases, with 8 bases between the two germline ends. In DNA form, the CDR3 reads TGTGCCAGCAGTGAACAATCCGGCTCCTACAATGAGCAGTTCTTC. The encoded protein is CASSEQSGSYNEQFF.

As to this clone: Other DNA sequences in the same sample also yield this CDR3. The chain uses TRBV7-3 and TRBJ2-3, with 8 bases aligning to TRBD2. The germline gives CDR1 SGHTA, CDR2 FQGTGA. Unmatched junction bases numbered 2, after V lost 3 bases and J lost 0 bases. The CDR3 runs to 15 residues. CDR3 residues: CASSLAGGSTDTQYF. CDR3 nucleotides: TGTGCCAGCAGCTTGGCGGGGGGTAGCACAGATACGCAGTATTTT. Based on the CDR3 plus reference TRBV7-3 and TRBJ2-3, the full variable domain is GAGVSQTPSNKVTEKGKYVELRCDPISGHTALYWYRQSLGQGPEFLIYFQGTGAADDSGLPNDRFFAVRPEGSVSTLKIQRTERGDSAVYLCASSLAGGSTDTQYFGPGTRLTVL.

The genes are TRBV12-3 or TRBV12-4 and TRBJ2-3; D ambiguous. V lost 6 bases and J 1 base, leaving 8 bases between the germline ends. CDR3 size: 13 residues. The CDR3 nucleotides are TGTGCCAGCAGCCTCGAGCGCACAGATACGCAGTATTTT. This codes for CASSLERTDTQYF.

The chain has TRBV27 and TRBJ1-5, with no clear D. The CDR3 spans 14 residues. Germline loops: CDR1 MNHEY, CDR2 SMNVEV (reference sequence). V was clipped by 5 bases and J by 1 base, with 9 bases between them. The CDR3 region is CASSDRQSNQPQHF. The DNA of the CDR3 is TGTGCCAGCAGTGACCGACAAAGCAATCAGCCCCAGCATTTT.

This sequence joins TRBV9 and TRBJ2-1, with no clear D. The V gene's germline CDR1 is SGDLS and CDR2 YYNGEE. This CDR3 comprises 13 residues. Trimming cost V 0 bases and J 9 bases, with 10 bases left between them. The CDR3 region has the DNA TGTGCCAGCAGCGTAGATGTACTGATTGAGCAGTTCTTC. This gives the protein CASSVDVLIEQFF.

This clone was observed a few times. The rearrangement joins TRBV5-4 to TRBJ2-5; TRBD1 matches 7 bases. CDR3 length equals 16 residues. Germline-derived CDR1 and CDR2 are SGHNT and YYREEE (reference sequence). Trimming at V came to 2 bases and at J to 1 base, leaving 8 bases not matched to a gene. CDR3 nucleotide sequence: TGTGCCAGCAGCTTTCTAATGCGACAGGGCCAAGAGACCCAGTACTTC. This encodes CASSFLMRQGQETQYF.

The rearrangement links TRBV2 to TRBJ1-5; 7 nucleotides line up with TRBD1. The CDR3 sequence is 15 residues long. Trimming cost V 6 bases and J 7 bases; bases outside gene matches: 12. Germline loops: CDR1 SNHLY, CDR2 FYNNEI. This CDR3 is CASSLDRLGGQPQHF. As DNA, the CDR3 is TGTGCCAGCAGCTTGGACAGGCTCGGGGGCCAGCCCCAGCATTTT. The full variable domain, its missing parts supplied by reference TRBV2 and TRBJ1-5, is EPEVTQTPSHQVTQMGQEVILRCVPISNHLYFYWYRQILGQKVEFLVSFYNNEISEKSEIFDDQFSVERPDGSNFTLKIRSTKLEDSAMYFCASSLDRLGGQPQHFGDGTRLSIL.

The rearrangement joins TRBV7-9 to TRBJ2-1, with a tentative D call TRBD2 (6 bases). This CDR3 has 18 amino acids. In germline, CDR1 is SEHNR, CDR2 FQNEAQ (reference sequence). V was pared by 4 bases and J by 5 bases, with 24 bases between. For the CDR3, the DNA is TGTGCCAGCAGCTCACTCCTGAGTAGCGGAAGCCCTAACAATGAGCAGTTCTTC. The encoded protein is CASSSLLSSGSPNNEQFF.

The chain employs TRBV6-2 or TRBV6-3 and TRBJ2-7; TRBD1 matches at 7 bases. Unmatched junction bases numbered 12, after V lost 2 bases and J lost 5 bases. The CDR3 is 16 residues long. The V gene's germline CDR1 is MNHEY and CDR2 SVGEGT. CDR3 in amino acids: CASSYPLTGLEHEQYF. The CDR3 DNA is TGTGCCAGCAGTTACCCCTTGACAGGGTTGGAGCACGAGCAGTACTTC.

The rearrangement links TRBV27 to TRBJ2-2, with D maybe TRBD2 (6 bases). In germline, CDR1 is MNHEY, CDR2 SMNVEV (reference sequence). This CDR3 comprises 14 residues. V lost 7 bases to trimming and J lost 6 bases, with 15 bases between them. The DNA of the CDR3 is TGTGCCAGCAAAAAACCCGGGACTTCCGGGGAGCTGTTTTTT. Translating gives CASKKPGTSGELFF.